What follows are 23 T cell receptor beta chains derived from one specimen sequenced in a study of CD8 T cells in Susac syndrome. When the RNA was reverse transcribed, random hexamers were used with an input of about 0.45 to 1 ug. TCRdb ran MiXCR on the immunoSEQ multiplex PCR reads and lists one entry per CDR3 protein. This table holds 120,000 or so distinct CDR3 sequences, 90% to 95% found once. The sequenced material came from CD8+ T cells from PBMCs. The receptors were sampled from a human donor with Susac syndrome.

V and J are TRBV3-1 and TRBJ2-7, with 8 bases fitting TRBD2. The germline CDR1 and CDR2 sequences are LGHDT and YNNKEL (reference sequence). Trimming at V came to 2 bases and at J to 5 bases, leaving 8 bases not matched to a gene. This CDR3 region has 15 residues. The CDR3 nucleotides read TGTGCCAGCAGCCAACGTTCCGGGGGGGCAGACGAGCAGTACTTC. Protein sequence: CASSQRSGGADEQYF.

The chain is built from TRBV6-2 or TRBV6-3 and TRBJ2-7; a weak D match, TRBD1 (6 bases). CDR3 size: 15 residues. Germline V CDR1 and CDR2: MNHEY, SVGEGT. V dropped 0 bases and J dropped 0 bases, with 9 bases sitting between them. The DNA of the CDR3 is TGTGCCAGCAGTTACTCAGGGGGAACCTCCTACGAGCAGTACTTC. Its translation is CASSYSGGTSYEQYF.

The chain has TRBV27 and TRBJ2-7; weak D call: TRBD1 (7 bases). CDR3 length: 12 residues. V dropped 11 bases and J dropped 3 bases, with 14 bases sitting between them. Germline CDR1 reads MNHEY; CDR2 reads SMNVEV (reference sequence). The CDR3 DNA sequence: TGTGCCTGCGGGACAGAGGACTACGAGCAGTACTTC. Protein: CACGTEDYEQYF.

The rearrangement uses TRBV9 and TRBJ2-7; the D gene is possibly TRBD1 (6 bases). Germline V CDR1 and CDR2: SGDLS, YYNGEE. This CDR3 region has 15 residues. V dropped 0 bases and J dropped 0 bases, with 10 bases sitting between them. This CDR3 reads CASSVDGQPSYEQYF. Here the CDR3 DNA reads TGTGCCAGCAGCGTAGATGGACAGCCCTCCTACGAGCAGTACTTC.

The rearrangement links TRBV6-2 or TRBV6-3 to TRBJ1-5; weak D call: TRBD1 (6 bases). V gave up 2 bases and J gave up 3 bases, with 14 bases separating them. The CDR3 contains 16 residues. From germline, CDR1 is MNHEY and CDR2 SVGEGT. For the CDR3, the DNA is TGTGCCAGCAGTTACGGAATTTCAGGGGACAATCAGCCCCAGCATTTT. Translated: CASSYGISGDNQPQHF.

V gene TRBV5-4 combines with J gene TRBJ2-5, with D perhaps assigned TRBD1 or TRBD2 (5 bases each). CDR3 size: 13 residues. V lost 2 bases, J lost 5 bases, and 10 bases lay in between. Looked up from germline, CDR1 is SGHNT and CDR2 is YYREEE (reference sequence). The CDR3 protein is CASSFWGSETQYF. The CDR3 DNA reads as TGTGCCAGCAGCTTCTGGGGGTCGGAGACCCAGTACTTC. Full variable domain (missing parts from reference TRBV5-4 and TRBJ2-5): ETGVTQSPTHLIKTRGQQVTLRCSSQSGHNTVSWYQQALGQGPQFIFQYYREEENGRGNFPPRFSGLQFPNYSSELNVNALELDDSALYLCASSFWGSETQYFGPGTRLLVL.

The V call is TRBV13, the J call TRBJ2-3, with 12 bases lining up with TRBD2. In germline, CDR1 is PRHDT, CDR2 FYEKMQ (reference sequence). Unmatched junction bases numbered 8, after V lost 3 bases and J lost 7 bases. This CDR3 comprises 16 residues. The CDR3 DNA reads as TGTGCCAGCAGCTTCGGACTAGCGGGGATATATAATACGCAGTATTTT. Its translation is CASSFGLAGIYNTQYF.

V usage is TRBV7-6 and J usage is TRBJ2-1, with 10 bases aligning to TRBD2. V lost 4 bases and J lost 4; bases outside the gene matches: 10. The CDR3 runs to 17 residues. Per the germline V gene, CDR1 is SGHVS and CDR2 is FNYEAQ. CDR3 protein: CASSSFIAGGSYNEQFF. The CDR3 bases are TGTGCCAGCAGCTCCTTTATAGCGGGGGGTTCTTACAATGAGCAGTTCTTC.

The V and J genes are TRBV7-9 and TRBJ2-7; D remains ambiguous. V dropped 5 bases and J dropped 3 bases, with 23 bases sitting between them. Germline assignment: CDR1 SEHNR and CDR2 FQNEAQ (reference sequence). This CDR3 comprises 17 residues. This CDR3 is CASSVVGVSQFVYEQYF. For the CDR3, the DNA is TGTGCCAGCAGCGTCGTTGGGGTCTCCCAATTCGTCTACGAGCAGTACTTC.

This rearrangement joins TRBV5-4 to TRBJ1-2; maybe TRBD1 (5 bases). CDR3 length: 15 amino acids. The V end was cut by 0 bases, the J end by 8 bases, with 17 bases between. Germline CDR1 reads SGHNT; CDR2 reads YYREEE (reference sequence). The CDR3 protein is CASSLEPGSVYGYTF. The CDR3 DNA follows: TGTGCCAGCAGCTTGGAGCCAGGGTCGGTTTACGGCTACACCTTC.

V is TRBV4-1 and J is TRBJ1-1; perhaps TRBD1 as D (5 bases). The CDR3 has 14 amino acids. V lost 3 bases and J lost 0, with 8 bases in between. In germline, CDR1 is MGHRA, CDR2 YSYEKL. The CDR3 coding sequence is TGCGCCAGCAGCCACAGACAGATGAACACTGAAGCTTTCTTT. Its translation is CASSHRQMNTEAFF.

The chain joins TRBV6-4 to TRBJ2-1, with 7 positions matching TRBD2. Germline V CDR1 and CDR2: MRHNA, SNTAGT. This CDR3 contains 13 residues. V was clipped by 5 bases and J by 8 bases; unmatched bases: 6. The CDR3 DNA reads TGTGCCAGCAGTCCGACTAGCATCGATGAGCAGTTCTTC. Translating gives CASSPTSIDEQFF.

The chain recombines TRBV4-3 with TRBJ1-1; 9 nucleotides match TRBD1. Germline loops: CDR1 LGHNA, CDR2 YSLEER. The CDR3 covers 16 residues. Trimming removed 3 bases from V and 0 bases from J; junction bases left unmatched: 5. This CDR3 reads CASSHGTGPLNTEAFF. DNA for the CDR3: TGCGCCAGCAGCCACGGGACAGGGCCTTTGAACACTGAAGCTTTCTTT.

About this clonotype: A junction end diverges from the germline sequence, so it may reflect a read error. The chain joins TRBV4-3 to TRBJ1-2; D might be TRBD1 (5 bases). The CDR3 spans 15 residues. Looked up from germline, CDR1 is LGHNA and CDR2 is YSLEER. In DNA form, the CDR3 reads TGCCCCAGCAGCCAAGATCGGGGCGGCAACTATGGCTACACCTTC. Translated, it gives CPSSQDRGGNYGYTF.

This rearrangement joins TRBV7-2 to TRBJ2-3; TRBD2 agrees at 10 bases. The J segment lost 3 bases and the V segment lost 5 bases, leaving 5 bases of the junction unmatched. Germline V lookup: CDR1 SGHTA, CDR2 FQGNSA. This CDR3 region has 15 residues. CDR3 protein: CASSTAGGRTDTQYF. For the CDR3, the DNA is TGTGCCAGCAGCACAGCGGGGGGGCGTACAGATACGCAGTATTTT. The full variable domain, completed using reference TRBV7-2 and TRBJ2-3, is GAGVSQSPSNKVTEKGKDVELRCDPISGHTALYWYRQSLGQGLEFLIYFQGNSAPDKSGLPSDRFSAERTGGSVSTLTIQRTQQEDSAVYLCASSTAGGRTDTQYFGPGTRLTVL.

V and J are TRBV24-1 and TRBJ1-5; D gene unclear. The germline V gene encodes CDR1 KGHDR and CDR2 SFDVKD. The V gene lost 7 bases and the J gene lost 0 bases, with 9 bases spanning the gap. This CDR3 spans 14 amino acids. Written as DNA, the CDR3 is TGTGCCACCAGCGGGCAGGATAGCAATCAGCCCCAGCATTTT. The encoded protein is CATSGQDSNQPQHF.

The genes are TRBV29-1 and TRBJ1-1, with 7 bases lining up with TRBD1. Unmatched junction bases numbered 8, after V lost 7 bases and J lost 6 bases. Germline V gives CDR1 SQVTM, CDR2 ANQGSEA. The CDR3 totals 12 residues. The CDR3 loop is CSGQTGSSEAFF. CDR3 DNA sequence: TGCAGCGGTCAGACAGGGTCCTCTGAAGCTTTCTTT. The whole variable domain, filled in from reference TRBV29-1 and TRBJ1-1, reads SAVISQKPSRDICQRGTSLTIQCQVDSQVTMMFWYRQQPGQSLTLIATANQGSEATYESGFVIDKFPISRPNLTFSTLTVSNMSPEDSSIYLCSGQTGSSEAFFGQGTRLTVV.

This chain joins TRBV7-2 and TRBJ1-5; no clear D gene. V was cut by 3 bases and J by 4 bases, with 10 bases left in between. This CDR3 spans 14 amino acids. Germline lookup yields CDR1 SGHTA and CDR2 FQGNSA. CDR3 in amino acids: CASSFRRNNQPQHF. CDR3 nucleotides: TGTGCCAGCAGCTTTAGGCGTAATAATCAGCCCCAGCATTTT.

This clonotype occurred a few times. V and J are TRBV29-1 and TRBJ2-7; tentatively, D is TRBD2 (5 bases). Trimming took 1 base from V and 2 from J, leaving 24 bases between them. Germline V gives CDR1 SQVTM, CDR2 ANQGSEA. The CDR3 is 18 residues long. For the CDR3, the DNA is TGCAGCGTTGAAGGAATAGGCCGGTCGGCAGAGGGAGCCTACGAGCAGTACTTC. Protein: CSVEGIGRSAEGAYEQYF.

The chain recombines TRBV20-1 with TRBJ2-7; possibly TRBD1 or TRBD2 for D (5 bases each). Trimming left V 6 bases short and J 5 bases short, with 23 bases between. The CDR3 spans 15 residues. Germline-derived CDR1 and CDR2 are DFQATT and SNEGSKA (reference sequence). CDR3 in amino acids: CSAAPWGYLTNEQYF. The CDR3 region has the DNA TGCAGTGCAGCCCCGTGGGGGTATTTGACAAACGAGCAGTACTTC.

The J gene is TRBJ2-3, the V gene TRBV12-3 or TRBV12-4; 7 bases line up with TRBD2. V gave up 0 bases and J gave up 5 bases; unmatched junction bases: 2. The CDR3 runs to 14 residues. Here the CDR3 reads CASSLAPSGDTQYF. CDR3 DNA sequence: TGTGCCAGCAGTTTAGCCCCTAGCGGAGATACGCAGTATTTT.

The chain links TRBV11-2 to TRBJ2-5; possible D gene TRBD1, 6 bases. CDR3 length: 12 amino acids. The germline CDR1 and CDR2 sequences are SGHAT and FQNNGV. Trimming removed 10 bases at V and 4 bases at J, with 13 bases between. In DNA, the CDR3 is TGTGCCACCAACCGAGGGGGAGAGACCCAGTACTTC. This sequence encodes CATNRGGETQYF.

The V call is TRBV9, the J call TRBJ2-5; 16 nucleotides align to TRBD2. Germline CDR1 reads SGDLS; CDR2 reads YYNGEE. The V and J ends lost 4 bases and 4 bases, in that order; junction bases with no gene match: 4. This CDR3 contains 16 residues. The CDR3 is CASSPGTSGGGETQYF. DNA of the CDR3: TGTGCCAGCAGCCCGGGGACTAGCGGGGGGGGAGAGACCCAGTACTTC.